This T cell receptor (beta chain) was identified during a study of identical twins. In this sample, this clonotype turned up a few times. With a much larger clone just one base away, this may be a read error. CDR1 and CDR2 from the germline V gene are DFQATT and SNEGSKA (reference sequence). CDR3 length equals 13 residues. With V trimmed by 1 base and J by 3 bases, 1 base remained unmatched. TCRdb used MiXCR to reprocess the 5' RACE reads, holding one entry per CDR3 protein. Counted here are 1.5 million to 2 million distinct CDR3 sequences, 32% occurring once; the ten biggest clones make up more than 0.25%.

Sequencing was performed on cord blood. The chain joins TRBV20-1 to TRBJ2-7; 9 bases are a match to TRBD2. The receptor's source is a newborn girl in good health. CDR3: CSARGLADYEQYF. CDR3 DNA: TGCAGTGCTAGAGGACTAGCGGACTACGAGCAGTACTTC.